The 3 T cell receptor beta chains below were found in one sample sequenced in a study of T cell responses to AZD1222 COVID-19 vaccine. Sequencing was performed with immunoSEQ multiplex PCR; in TCRdb, only in-frame clones are kept and a portion is missing. The data contain about 140,000 clones, roughly 92% of them singletons. The material sequenced was peripheral blood, taken on day 0 of AZD1222 vaccination. Receptors originate from an adult in good health.

The genes are TRBV5-1 and TRBJ1-1, with a possible D match to TRBD1 (5 bases). The germline V and J ends were trimmed by 2 bases and 11 bases, with 19 bases remaining between them. Per the germline V gene, CDR1 is SGHRS and CDR2 is YFSETQ. There are 14 residues in the CDR3. The CDR3 loop reads CASSFDSPERRAFF. As DNA, the CDR3 is TGCGCCAGCAGCTTTGACAGTCCAGAACGGAGGGCTTTCTTT.

The rearrangement joins TRBV14 to TRBJ2-5; D unresolved. Trimming cost V 0 bases and J 2 bases, with 13 bases left between them. The germline V gene encodes CDR1 SGHDN and CDR2 FVKESK. This CDR3 has 16 amino acids. CDR3 in amino acids: CASSQDKWPQQETQYF. In DNA, the CDR3 is TGTGCCAGCAGCCAAGATAAGTGGCCGCAGCAAGAGACCCAGTACTTC. Together with reference TRBV14 and TRBJ2-5, the CDR3 gives the full variable domain: EAGVTQFPSHSVIEKGQTVTLRCDPISGHDNLYWYRRVMGKEIKFLLHFVKESKQDESGMPNNRFLAERTGGTYSTLKVQPAELEDSGVYFCASSQDKWPQQETQYFGPGTRLLVL.

The J gene is TRBJ2-3, the V gene TRBV12-3 or TRBV12-4; D is perhaps TRBD1 or TRBD2 (5 bases each). CDR3 size: 13 residues. Trimming stripped 6 bases from V and 6 bases from J, with 13 bases between. CDR3 in DNA: TGTGCCAGCAGCCTCGGAGAGGGGGATACGCAGTATTTT. The encoded protein is CASSLGEGDTQYF.